The following is a T cell receptor (beta chain) sequence with its context. The data were taken from a study of blood T cell repertoires in COVID-19. Looked up from germline, CDR1 is MRHNA and CDR2 is SNTAGT. This CDR3 has 16 amino acids. Trimming cost V 4 bases and J 5 bases; bases outside gene matches: 10. Using immunoSEQ multiplex PCR, the repertoire was profiled, and TCRdb retains in-frame clones only, with some absent. The sample gives over 200,000 clones, 88% of which show up once; less than 3% is in the top ten. J is TRBJ2-2 and V is TRBV6-4, with 7 bases identical to TRBD2. The specimen was peripheral blood. The sequence derives from a woman aged 60 to 75 with acute or convalescent COVID-19. The CDR3, as DNA: TGTGCCAGCAGTGCCTCTGGGACTATGTCGACCGGGGAGCTGTTTTTT. Protein product: CASSASGTMSTGELFF.